This T cell receptor beta chain stems from a study of cytomegalovirus exposure and HLA in healthy donors. Study-wide results and limits: A list of approximately 160 TCR beta chains associated with cytomegalovirus was given.

There were likely unrecorded immune exposures, though donors were nominally healthy when sampled. 13 Jbeta primers and 60 Vbeta primers were used for the PCR. The protocol was immunoSEQ multiplex PCR, while the TCRdb copy is restricted to in-frame clones and leaves out a portion. In the table there are 150,000 to 200,000 clones, 70% to 90% of which are singletons. The table lists this clone with a count of one. Its specificity is unknown. V trimming: 4 bases; J trimming: 2 bases; junction bases outside the gene matches: 7. The germline V gene has CDR1 SGHDT and CDR2 YYEEEE. CDR3 size: 15 residues. The sequence came from a woman in her late teens or twenties in good health and CMV-seronegative. The gene calls are TRBV5-6 and TRBJ2-7, with 9 bases lining up with TRBD1. Sequencing was done on a sample of PBMCs. CDR3 in amino acids: CASSRRTGEAYEQYF. The CDR3 DNA sequence: TGTGCCAGCAGCCGCCGGACAGGGGAGGCCTACGAGCAGTACTTC.